Shown below are 6 T cell receptor beta chains from a single sample sequenced in a study of control samples from healthy donors and cancer patients. Clones were sequenced by immunoSEQ multiplex PCR, and TCRdb holds only the in-frame ones, with some missing. Altogether some 150,000 clones are present, nearly 96% being singletons, with the ten largest covering 0.85% to 1.3%. The specimen sequenced was blood. The source is a woman in her thirties in good health.

The chain uses TRBV2 and TRBJ1-2; TRBD1 might be the D (6 bases). The germline V and J ends were trimmed by 0 bases and 5 bases, with 13 bases remaining between them. The CDR3 totals 15 residues. CDR1 SNHLY and CDR2 FYNNEI come from the germline V gene. CDR3 in DNA: TGTGCCAGCAGTGAAGCGCCCAGGGGACGGTATGGCTACACCTTC. Translating it yields CASSEAPRGRYGYTF. Full variable domain (remainder filled in from reference TRBV2 and TRBJ1-2): EPEVTQTPSHQVTQMGQEVILRCVPISNHLYFYWYRQILGQKVEFLVSFYNNEISEKSEIFDDQFSVERPDGSNFTLKIRSTKLEDSAMYFCASSEAPRGRYGYTFGSGTRLTVV.

This chain uses TRBV28 with TRBJ1-2; the D is unclear. V was shortened by 0 bases and J by 4 bases, with 3 bases between the two germline ends. Germline values: CDR1 MDHEN, CDR2 SYDVKM. There are 12 residues in the CDR3. The CDR3 bases are TGTGCCAGCAGTTTATGGACCTATGGCTACACCTTC. Translation gives CASSLWTYGYTF.

The chain has TRBV2 and TRBJ1-2; weak D call: TRBD1 (6 bases). The V end lost 8 bases, the J end lost 5 bases, and 18 bases lay between the germline ends. Germline V gene lookup returns CDR1 SNHLY and CDR2 FYNNEI. The CDR3 is 14 residues long. The CDR3: CASLNGQGRYGYTF. CDR3 in DNA: TGTGCCAGCCTCAATGGGCAGGGGCGGTATGGCTACACCTTC.

A single count supports this clone. J is TRBJ1-1 and V is TRBV10-3; TRBD1 aligns across 11 bases. The CDR3 has 16 amino acids. CDR1 is ENHRY and CDR2 is SYGVKD in the germline V gene. J was trimmed by 1 base and V by 10 bases; bases with no gene match: 11. The CDR3 here is CATKDRGHWGNTEAFF. CDR3 sequence (DNA): TGTGCCACGAAGGACAGGGGGCATTGGGGGAACACTGAAGCTTTCTTT.

The chain uses TRBV6-5 and TRBJ1-5; D gene unclear. Germline CDR1 reads MNHEY; CDR2 reads SVGAGI. The CDR3 contains 13 residues. V dropped 8 bases and J dropped 6 bases, with 14 bases sitting between them. The CDR3 bases are TGTGCCAGCCTGGGTGGGCCCGGTCAGCCCCAGCATTTT. It specifies CASLGGPGQPQHF.

The rearrangement joins TRBV28 to TRBJ1-6; D is perhaps TRBD1 (5 bases). V was cut by 7 bases and J by 0 bases, with 16 bases left in between. This CDR3 is built from 17 residues. Germline V gives CDR1 MDHEN, CDR2 SYDVKM. Here the CDR3 reads CASTYTGISSYNSPLHF. For the CDR3, the DNA is TGTGCCAGCACATACACAGGCATAAGCTCCTATAATTCACCCCTCCACTTT.